This T cell receptor beta chain was sequenced in a study of blood T cell repertoires in COVID-19. Whole-study context: Acute and convalescent COVID-19 specimens originated in the United States, Italy and Spain. Sources were T cells, B-cell-depleted T cells, or PBMCs; the material itself was cDNA or gDNA.

The germline V gene has CDR1 MRHNA and CDR2 SNTAGT. This CDR3 is 18 amino acids long. V was trimmed by 0 bases and J by 0 bases, leaving 15 bases between them. How the authors handled the data: The assay estimated nucleated cells by amplifying reference gene primers. The assay was immunoSEQ multiplex PCR, and TCRdb's table has in-frame clones only and misses some. V and J calls and clone size are given by that table; D and trimming were obtained from the DNA. The repertoire holds approximately 210,000 clones, with more than 75% as singletons. The chain recombines TRBV6-4 with TRBJ1-3, with D possibly matching TRBD1 (5 bases). The receptor's source is a human donor in a cohort sampled during active COVID-19. The source material was peripheral blood. CDR3 in amino acids: CASSDSTAGGISGNTIYF. DNA of the CDR3: TGTGCCAGCAGTGACTCGACCGCCGGGGGGATCTCTGGAAACACCATATATTTT.